This is a list of T cell receptor beta chains from one sample in a study of T cell changes during pregnancy in multiple sclerosis. Here immunoSEQ multiplex PCR was the method, and the copy in TCRdb shows in-frame clones only, minus some. Of under 70,000 clones listed, about 92% were seen once; the top ten hold about 6.4%. Sequenced material: peripheral blood, taken in the third trimester of pregnancy. The source is a female donor in good health, enrolled as a control in a pregnancy study. CDR3s include the opening cysteine and the closing phenylalanine or tryptophan. The order of the fields is D gene, clone size, J gene, V gene, CDR3 DNA, CDR3 protein. D genes are given only for firm matches. Not all rows give a size; the values are once, few, many and, for expanded clones, a class.

TRBD1 NA TRBJ2-1 TRBV7-2 TGTGCCAGCAGCTTAGAATCGGACAGGCCAGCGAGTTTCGTAAATGAGCAGTTCTTC CASSLESDRPASFVNEQFF
TRBD1 NA TRBJ2-5 TRBV19 TGTGCCAGTACGCAGGGGGCCCGGGGGGAGACCCAGTACTTC CASTQGARGETQYF
NA NA TRBJ2-2 TRBV9 TGTGCCAGCAGCCGCTCGGGCACCGGGGAGCTGTTTTTT CASSRSGTGELFF
TRBD1 once TRBJ1-1 TRBV5-1 TGCGCCAGCAGCTTAGAGGGGGCGCAGACTGAAGCTTTCTTT CASSLEGAQTEAFF
TRBD2 NA TRBJ2-2 TRBV2 TGTGCCAGCAGTGAAGGCACCGGGGGGACTTCGAACACCGGGGAGCTGTTTTTT CASSEGTGGTSNTGELFF
NA few TRBJ1-2 TRBV5-6 TGTGCCAGCAGCCGAGAGGGGGTAGGGGGCTACACCTTC CASSREGVGGYTF
TRBD2 NA TRBJ2-2 TRBV10-3 TGTGCCATCAGTGGGCTAGCGGGAGGATCGGGCGGGGAGCTGTTTTTT CAISGLAGGSGGELFF
NA NA TRBJ1-1 TRBV6-5 TGTGCCAGCAGTGGGCTCGAGAACACTGAAGCTTTCTTT CASSGLENTEAFF
NA NA TRBJ2-7 TRBV7-9 TGTGCCAGCAGCGAGGTGTTGGCGGCTTCCTACGAGCAGTACTTC CASSEVLAASYEQYF
NA once TRBJ1-2 TRBV20-1 TGCAGTGCTTCCGGGACAAGCTACACCTTC CSASGTSYTF
TRBD1 NA TRBJ1-3 TRBV7-6 TGTGCCAGCAGACAGGGGCACTCTGGAAACACCATATATTTT CASRQGHSGNTIYF
NA NA TRBJ1-1 TRBV19 TGTGCCAGTAGTCTGACAGGTAAGAACACTGAAGCTTTCTTT CASSLTGKNTEAFF
NA NA TRBJ2-3 TRBV19 TGTGCCAGTAGTATAGGGAGGGGGCGGAAAGATACGCAGTATTTT CASSIGRGRKDTQYF
TRBD2 NA TRBJ2-2 TRBV7-2 TGTGCCAGCACCCCTATCGCGGGACTAGCGGGGGGCGGGGAGCTGTTTTTT CASTPIAGLAGGGELFF
NA NA TRBJ2-7 TRBV7-8 TGTGCCAGCAGGCTACAGGAAGCCTACGAGCAGTACTTC CASRLQEAYEQYF
NA NA TRBJ1-2 TRBV30 TGTGCCTGGAGCAGCGGAGTGGGGGGCTACACCTTC CAWSSGVGGYTF
TRBD1 NA TRBJ2-1 TRBV29-1 TGCAGCGTTGCCGACAGGGGCTATGAGCAGTTCTTC CSVADRGYEQFF
TRBD1 NA TRBJ2-5 TRBV19 TGTGCCAGTAGGCGGGACAGGGCGGGAGAGACCCAGTACTTC CASRRDRAGETQYF
NA NA TRBJ2-2 TRBV27 TGTGCCAGCAGTTTATCGGGGGCCCTTCCCGGGGAGCTGTTTTTT CASSLSGALPGELFF
NA NA TRBJ1-3 TRBV5-4 TGTGCCAGCAGCTTGGCGGGGAGCTCTGGAAACACCATATATTTT CASSLAGSSGNTIYF
TRBD2 once TRBJ2-1 TRBV5-4 TGTGCCAGCAGCTTAAAGCGGGAGCGCAGCAATGAGCAGTTCTTC CASSLKRERSNEQFF
NA NA TRBJ1-1 TRBV14 TGTGCCAGCAGCCAAGACGGAAAAGGAGGCCACACTGAAGCTTTCTTT CASSQDGKGGHTEAFF
TRBD1 NA TRBJ1-4 TRBV25-1 TGTGCCAGCAGCCTTGGGACAGGAGGAAAACTGTTTTTT CASSLGTGGKLFF
TRBD1 NA TRBJ2-5 TRBV5-6 TGTGCCAGCAGTCTCCCCTTGACAGGGGTGGAGACCCAGTACTTC CASSLPLTGVETQYF
NA once TRBJ2-4 TRBV29-1 TGCAGCGTTTGGGGGGACGAAGCCAAAAACATTCAGTACTTC CSVWGDEAKNIQYF
NA NA TRBJ2-7 TRBV5-1 TGCGCCAGCAGGAGGCCCACTTCCTACGAGCAGTACTTC CASRRPTSYEQYF
TRBD1 NA TRBJ1-2 TRBV4-3 TGCGCCAGCAGCCAAGATTGGGAGACAGGGACGGACTATGGCTACACCTTC CASSQDWETGTDYGYTF
TRBD1 NA TRBJ2-1 TRBV2 TGTGCCAGCGTTCCCACCCAGGGGGCTAGCAGCAATGAGCAGTTCTTC CASVPTQGASSNEQFF
NA NA TRBJ2-1 TRBV19 TGTGCCAGTAGTACCTCGACCGCTAGCTCCTACAATGAGCAGTTCTTC CASSTSTASSYNEQFF
NA NA TRBJ1-6 TRBV6-5 TGTGCCAGCAGTGGTGCAGACTATAATTCACCCCTCCACTTT CASSGADYNSPLHF
TRBD2 NA TRBJ2-3 TRBV7-8 TGTGCCAGCAGCCCACTAGCGGATACGCAGTATTTT CASSPLADTQYF
NA NA TRBJ1-1 TRBV7-9 TGTGCCAGCAGCTTAGTCCCTATTAACACTGAAGCTTTCTTT CASSLVPINTEAFF
NA NA TRBJ1-2 TRBV4-3 TGCGCCAGCAGCCAAGAACAGGGTGTTTTGGGTGGCTACACCTTC CASSQEQGVLGGYTF
NA NA TRBJ1-2 TRBV27 TGTGCCAGCAGTTTTGGGCAGGGGTCGTGGGGCTACACCTTC CASSFGQGSWGYTF
TRBD2 NA TRBJ2-7 TRBV7-9 TGTGCCAGCAGCTTAGGAGCGGGGCAAAGCTCCTACGAGCAGTACTTC CASSLGAGQSSYEQYF
NA once TRBJ1-4 TRBV28 TGTGCCAGCAGTTCCTATTCAGGGGCTAATGAAAAACTGTTTTTT CASSSYSGANEKLFF
NA NA TRBJ1-2 TRBV6-5 TGTGCCAGCAGTTACGAACAGGAGAACTATGGCTACACCTTC CASSYEQENYGYTF
TRBD1 once TRBJ1-1 TRBV2 TGTGCCAGCAGTGCCGGGACAGGGAGGACTGAAGCTTTCTTT CASSAGTGRTEAFF
NA NA TRBJ2-7 TRBV15 TGTGCCACCAGCAGAGATTTCCAGGGCCATTACTTC CATSRDFQGHYF
NA NA TRBJ1-4 TRBV10-3 TGTGCCATCAGTGACGCAGCAACTAATGAAAAACTGTTTTTT CAISDAATNEKLFF
TRBD1 NA TRBJ1-2 TRBV9 TGTGCCAGCAGCGGAAGGGACAGGTCCAGCTATGGCTACACCTTC CASSGRDRSSYGYTF
NA NA TRBJ1-3 TRBV28 TGTGCCACCAAACAGGCAAACACCATATATTTT CATKQANTIYF